The entry that follows covers one T cell receptor (beta chain) sequence. A few counts support this clonotype. There is no known antigen for this receptor. Qualities for individual bases were not recorded, and no much larger clone is one base off. PBMCs were isolated by Ficoll-Paque density gradient centrifugation. CDR1 SGHVS and CDR2 FQNEAQ are derived from the germline V gene. The CDR3 measures 16 amino acids from cysteine to phenylalanine. Of the read, only the CDR3 DNA is kept; its 48 bases are in frame from base 1. V loses 1 base at its end and J loses 2 bases; junction bases beyond the gene matches: 2. This sample was taken from a study of T-cell memory formation after mild COVID-19 (dated by TCRdb to 2020 to 2022). About the investigation overall: TCR sequence clusters from the two donors were largely donor specific. Two young, previously healthy adult volunteers, one female and one male, were included in the cohort. T-cell clones expanding and contracting after mild COVID-19 in two donors were tracked by longitudinal TCRalpha and TCRbeta repertoire sequencing.

The sequencer listed for this sample is Illumina NovaSeq 6000. cDNA libraries for TCRalpha and TCRbeta were prepared by 5'RACE using constant-segment primers, with sample barcodes and unique molecular identifiers added. Trizol reagent was used to extract RNA from every sample. Libraries were amplified in two PCR steps, with a second sample barcode and Illumina TruSeq adapters added in the second step. Sequencing of the libraries was done on an Illumina NovaSeq, producing 2 x 150 bp paired-end reads. In the authors' own workflow: With migec v1.2.7, reads were demultiplexed and then collapsed into UMI-guided consensus sequences. Using mixcr v2.1.11, UMI consensuses were aligned to TRA and TRB V and J templates and then assembled into clonotypes. A clonotype was counted as expanded or contracted only when both edgeR and NoisET called the clonotype significant, with the noise models trained on biological replicates. For edgeR calls, a false discovery rate-adjusted p below 0.01 and a log2 fold-change threshold of 1 were applied. As an exploratory analysis of dynamics, max-normalized trajectories of the 1000 most abundant clonotypes were examined with PCA combined with hierarchical clustering. Separately sequenced CD4+ and CD8+ repertoires were used to assign a CD4 or CD8 phenotype to each responding clone. TCRdb passed the public sequencing reads through fastp at Q25 and MiXCR, retaining productive beta sequences. Here each entry gathers all rows of one CDR3 protein and keeps the most common genes and DNA. The V and J calls come from TCRdb's annotation, not from the publication. Recorded for this sample are approximately 240,000 distinct CDR3 sequences; roughly 15% of them occurred a single time. The biggest ten clones account for approximately 3.5% of the sample.

Findings and caveats that apply to the study as a whole: Balanced CD4/CD8 phenotypes were observed for clones contracting from day 15 to 85, whereas a bias towards CD4+ was observed for a second wave of clones expanding from day 15 to 37. The second-wave clones that peaked on day 37 were not confirmed to be SARS-CoV-2 specific. The detection of some responding clones in pre-infection memory suggests that pre-existing cross-reactive memory T cells joined the SARS-CoV-2 response. Contracting CD4+ clones were found mainly in CM and EM memory subsets, while CD8+ clones were enriched in EMRA. The study covered only two mild cases, and larger cohorts including severe cases with pre-infection samples were considered necessary.

The sequenced sample was PBMCs or a T cell subset sorted from them (not recorded which). This sequence was found in a man aged 18 to 30 who had mild COVID-19 (a few samples of this study predate the infection). The sample titles of this study are shuffled in the database, so cell type and time point are left out; the donor was told from shared clones. The sequence links TRBV7-8 to TRBJ1-6; the central 7 bases match TRBD1. CDR3 sequence: CASSLGQGTYNSPLHF. DNA sequence: TGTGCCAGCAGCTTAGGACAGGGAACCTATAATTCACCCCTCCACTTT.